The rows below give T cell receptor beta chains drawn from one sample of a study of cytomegalovirus exposure and HLA in healthy donors. This table comes from immunoSEQ multiplex PCR, and its TCRdb copy is limited to in-frame clones, with some not included. The sample holds under 200,000 clones, about 80% seen once. Sequencing was carried out using PBMCs. The receptors were sampled from a young man in good health and CMV-seronegative. Each CDR3 is given with its conserved first and last residue. Fields, in order: clone size, D gene, V gene, J gene, CDR3 DNA, CDR3 protein. The D gene is left open where the match is weak. Clone size appears in some rows only: once, few, many, or a class for an expanded clone.

size: .; D: .; V: TRBV7-3; J: TRBJ1-6; DNA: TGTGCCAGCAGTTCCTACCTCCCCGATCGGACAGACCTCCACTTT; CDR3: CASSSYLPDRTDLHF
size: .; D: TRBD2; V: TRBV7-3; J: TRBJ2-7; DNA: TGTGCCAGCAGCAAGGGACTAGCGGGCTCCGAGCAGTACTTC; CDR3: CASSKGLAGSEQYF
size: .; D: .; V: TRBV7-9; J: TRBJ1-1; DNA: TGTGCCAGCAGATCCAGGACAGCGAACACTGAAGCTTTCTTT; CDR3: CASRSRTANTEAFF
size: .; D: TRBD1; V: TRBV28; J: TRBJ1-2; DNA: TGTGCCAGCAGTCAACCGGGACAGTTGGCGCGCTACACCTTC; CDR3: CASSQPGQLARYTF
size: .; D: TRBD1; V: TRBV28; J: TRBJ1-5; DNA: TGTGCCAGCAGCTTGACAGGGGCGCTCAATCAGCCCCAGCATTTT; CDR3: CASSLTGALNQPQHF
size: .; D: .; V: TRBV6-1; J: TRBJ2-3; DNA: TGTGCCAGCAGTCAAACTAACACAGATACGCAGTATTTT; CDR3: CASSQTNTDTQYF
size: .; D: TRBD1; V: TRBV7-9; J: TRBJ2-7; DNA: TGTGCCAGCAGCTGGGGGACAGGAACTACCTACGAGCAGTACTTC; CDR3: CASSWGTGTTYEQYF
size: .; D: TRBD1; V: TRBV5-1; J: TRBJ2-7; DNA: TGCGCCAGCAGCTTAAACGACAGGGGCTCCTACGAGCAGTACTTC; CDR3: CASSLNDRGSYEQYF
size: .; D: TRBD1; V: TRBV6-5; J: TRBJ1-1; DNA: TGTGCCAGCAGTTGGGACAGGGACACCACTGAAGCTTTCTTT; CDR3: CASSWDRDTTEAFF
size: .; D: TRBD2; V: TRBV7-9; J: TRBJ2-7; DNA: TGTTCCAGCAGCTTATTTGAGACTAGCAGAGTCTACGAGCAGTACTTC; CDR3: CSSSLFETSRVYEQYF
size: .; D: .; V: TRBV5-8; J: TRBJ2-7; DNA: TGTGCCAGCAGGGGGCCTGGGCCCTACGAGCAGTACTTC; CDR3: CASRGPGPYEQYF
size: .; D: TRBD1; V: TRBV2; J: TRBJ1-5; DNA: TGTGCCAGCAGTGGTCCGGGACAGGGAGATGGCAATCAGCCCCAGCATTTT; CDR3: CASSGPGQGDGNQPQHF
size: few; D: .; V: TRBV4-3; J: TRBJ2-7; DNA: TGCGCCAGCAGCCGCGCTGATGGGCAATCCTACGAGCAGTACTTC; CDR3: CASSRADGQSYEQYF
size: once; D: TRBD2; V: TRBV7-3; J: TRBJ2-3; DNA: TGTGCCAGCAGCTCGACTAGCGGGGCTTGGGGAGATACGCAGTATTTT; CDR3: CASSSTSGAWGDTQYF
size: .; D: .; V: TRBV28; J: TRBJ2-7; DNA: TGTGCCAGCAGTTGGGTGGCCAGGGGTCCCTACGAGCAGTACTTC; CDR3: CASSWVARGPYEQYF
size: .; D: .; V: TRBV19; J: TRBJ1-6; DNA: TGTGCCAGTAGTCGCCCAACCGGGACATCTAATTCACCCCTCCACTTT; CDR3: CASSRPTGTSNSPLHF
size: .; D: .; V: TRBV23-1; J: TRBJ1-1; DNA: TGCGCCAGCAGTCAATCTCTCCTAAGGAACACTGAAGCTTTCTTT; CDR3: CASSQSLLRNTEAFF
size: few; D: TRBD1; V: TRBV9; J: TRBJ2-3; DNA: TGTGCCAGCAGCGTAGCGGGACAGTTAACAGATACGCAGTATTTT; CDR3: CASSVAGQLTDTQYF
size: .; D: TRBD2; V: TRBV7-9; J: TRBJ2-5; DNA: TGTGCCAGCAGCTTAGCGAGCCTAGCGGAAGAGACCCAGTACTTC; CDR3: CASSLASLAEETQYF
size: .; D: TRBD1; V: TRBV7-2; J: TRBJ1-2; DNA: TGTGCCAGCAGCTTAACTACTGGACAGGGTTTTGGCTACACCTTC; CDR3: CASSLTTGQGFGYTF
size: .; D: TRBD2; V: TRBV19; J: TRBJ2-7; DNA: TGTGCCAGTAGTCCTGGACTAGCGGGAGGGGCCTCCTACGAGCAGTACTTC; CDR3: CASSPGLAGGASYEQYF
size: .; D: TRBD1; V: TRBV5-1; J: TRBJ1-2; DNA: TGCGCCAGCAGCTTGGAAGGGACAGGGGCGGTTGGCTACACCTTC; CDR3: CASSLEGTGAVGYTF
size: .; D: TRBD1; V: TRBV4-3; J: TRBJ2-3; DNA: TGCGCCAGCAGCCAAGAACGAGCGACAGGGTTGGGGGCAGATACGCAGTATTTT; CDR3: CASSQERATGLGADTQYF
size: few; D: TRBD1; V: TRBV6-1; J: TRBJ2-1; DNA: TGTGCCAGCAGTGGCACAGGGGTCAATGAGCAGTTCTTC; CDR3: CASSGTGVNEQFF
size: few; D: TRBD1; V: TRBV5-1; J: TRBJ1-5; DNA: TGCGCCAGCAGCGCACTACCGGGACAGGGGAATCAGCCCCAGCATTTT; CDR3: CASSALPGQGNQPQHF
size: .; D: .; V: TRBV2; J: TRBJ2-7; DNA: TGTGCCAGCAGTGTTCTAGGCGCATATTCCTCCTACGAGCAGTACTTC; CDR3: CASSVLGAYSSYEQYF
size: .; D: TRBD1; V: TRBV29-1; J: TRBJ2-7; DNA: TGCAGCGTTGAGGGGACAGGGGGCTACGAGCAGTACTTC; CDR3: CSVEGTGGYEQYF
size: .; D: .; V: TRBV2; J: TRBJ2-2; DNA: TGTGCCAGCAGTGAACAGGGTATCACCGGGGAGCTGTTTTTT; CDR3: CASSEQGITGELFF
size: .; D: .; V: TRBV28; J: TRBJ2-7; DNA: TGTGCCAGCAGTTTCCTCTCCCGGCTAGCTGTTCCCTACGAGCAGTACTTC; CDR3: CASSFLSRLAVPYEQYF
size: .; D: .; V: TRBV30; J: TRBJ1-5; DNA: TGTGCCTGGAGTGTAGGTGCGGGGCGGGGAGAGCCCCAGCATTTT; CDR3: CAWSVGAGRGEPQHF
size: .; D: .; V: TRBV5-5; J: TRBJ2-7; DNA: TGTGCCAGCAGCCTTTACCAGACGGAGGTATACGAGCAGTACTTC; CDR3: CASSLYQTEVYEQYF
size: .; D: TRBD2; V: TRBV28; J: TRBJ2-7; DNA: TGTGCCAGCAGAAGACCGGGACTAGCCTACGAGCAGTACTTC; CDR3: CASRRPGLAYEQYF
size: .; D: .; V: TRBV6-1; J: TRBJ1-1; DNA: TGTGCCTCCCAAAAGCAGGCGGGGTTAGCTTTCTTT; CDR3: CASQKQAGLAFF
size: .; D: TRBD2; V: TRBV5-6; J: TRBJ2-1; DNA: TGTGCCAGCAGCTTATGGGGACTAGCGTCCTACAATGAGCAGTTCTTC; CDR3: CASSLWGLASYNEQFF
size: .; D: TRBD2; V: TRBV7-2; J: TRBJ2-2; DNA: TGTGCCAGCAGCTTACAAGCGGGGGGACGTACCGGGGAGCTGTTTTTT; CDR3: CASSLQAGGRTGELFF
size: .; D: .; V: TRBV4-1; J: TRBJ1-3; DNA: TGCGCCAGCAGCCCTGACGACGACAGCTTCTCTGGAAACACCATATATTTT; CDR3: CASSPDDDSFSGNTIYF
size: few; D: .; V: TRBV29-1; J: TRBJ1-1; DNA: TGCAGCGCTAGCCGGGGGGGTGAAGCTTTCTTT; CDR3: CSASRGGEAFF
size: once; D: TRBD1; V: TRBV2; J: TRBJ1-1; DNA: TGTGCCAGCAGTACTGGACAGGTCACTGAAGCTTTCTTT; CDR3: CASSTGQVTEAFF
size: .; D: .; V: TRBV6-1; J: TRBJ2-1; DNA: TGTGCCAGCAGTAAAGGGCTCGGATCCGGGATCTCCTACAATGAGCAGTTCTTC; CDR3: CASSKGLGSGISYNEQFF
size: once; D: TRBD1; V: TRBV6-6; J: TRBJ2-7; DNA: TGTGCCAGCAACCCGGGACAGGGTCTCAACGAGCAGTACTTC; CDR3: CASNPGQGLNEQYF
size: once; D: .; V: TRBV30; J: TRBJ1-5; DNA: TGTGCCTCTGGGGGGGTTACTAGCAATCAGCCCCAGCATTTT; CDR3: CASGGVTSNQPQHF
size: .; D: .; V: TRBV6-5; J: TRBJ2-7; DNA: TGTGCCAGCGGTCGGGACAAGAGTTCCTACGAGCAGTACTTC; CDR3: CASGRDKSSYEQYF
size: .; D: .; V: TRBV28; J: TRBJ2-7; DNA: TGTGCCAGCAGTCCCCGGGACGAGCAGTACTTC; CDR3: CASSPRDEQYF
size: .; D: TRBD2; V: TRBV5-4; J: TRBJ2-5; DNA: TGTGCCAGCAGCTCCACCGGCGGGAGGGCCTCCGAGACCCAGTACTTC; CDR3: CASSSTGGRASETQYF
size: .; D: .; V: TRBV28; J: TRBJ2-1; DNA: TGTGCCAGCATCCAACTAGGGGGACCGAATGAGCAGTTCTTC; CDR3: CASIQLGGPNEQFF
size: .; D: .; V: TRBV5-8; J: TRBJ2-5; DNA: TGTGCCAGCAGCACAGGCCCTTTCCGACAAGAGACCCAGTACTTC; CDR3: CASSTGPFRQETQYF
size: .; D: TRBD1; V: TRBV5-6; J: TRBJ2-1; DNA: TGTGCCAGCAGCTCTATGACAGGGGGCTGGGATGAGCAGTTCTTC; CDR3: CASSSMTGGWDEQFF
size: .; D: .; V: TRBV7-7; J: TRBJ2-1; DNA: TGTGCTAGCAGCTTAGACCGGGACTTATACAATGAGCAGTTCTTC; CDR3: CASSLDRDLYNEQFF
size: .; D: .; V: TRBV5-4; J: TRBJ2-2; DNA: TGTGCCAGCAGCTTGGGACCCCAGGAGGACACCGGGGAGCTGTTTTTT; CDR3: CASSLGPQEDTGELFF
size: .; D: .; V: TRBV5-1; J: TRBJ1-5; DNA: TGCGCCAGCAGCCCCCGGGGGAATCAGCCCCAGCATTTT; CDR3: CASSPRGNQPQHF
size: .; D: TRBD1; V: TRBV9; J: TRBJ2-2; DNA: TGTGCCAGCAGCACAGGGACAGGGGCAAACACCGGGGAGCTGTTTTTT; CDR3: CASSTGTGANTGELFF
size: .; D: .; V: TRBV18; J: TRBJ2-3; DNA: TGTGCCAGCTCCCTACTTCGCCCGGGGGGCACAGATACGCAGTATTTT; CDR3: CASSLLRPGGTDTQYF
size: .; D: .; V: TRBV5-1; J: TRBJ1-5; DNA: TGCGCCAGCAGCTTGACAGGGATGGATCAGCCCCAGCATTTT; CDR3: CASSLTGMDQPQHF